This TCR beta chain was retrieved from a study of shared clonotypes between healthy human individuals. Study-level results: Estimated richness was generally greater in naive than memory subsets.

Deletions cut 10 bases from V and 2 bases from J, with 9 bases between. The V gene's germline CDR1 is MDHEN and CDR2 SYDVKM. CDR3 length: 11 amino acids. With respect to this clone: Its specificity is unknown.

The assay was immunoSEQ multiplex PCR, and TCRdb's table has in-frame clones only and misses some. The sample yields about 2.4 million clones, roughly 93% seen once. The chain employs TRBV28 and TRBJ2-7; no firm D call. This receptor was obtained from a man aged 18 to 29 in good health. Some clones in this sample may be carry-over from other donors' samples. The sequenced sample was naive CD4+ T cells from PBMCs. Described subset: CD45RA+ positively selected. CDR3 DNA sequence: TGTGCCATCGGCCCTGCCTACGAGCAGTACTTC. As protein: CAIGPAYEQYF.